The next 23 T cell receptor beta chains were all read from a single sample in a study of vaccination and CD4 T cells after COVID-19. The treatment here: approximately 9-day PBMC culture with coronavirus spike peptide pools or control peptides (ViraFEST assay). Their target antigens are unknown. The assay that was used to sequence DNA from cultured CD4+ T cells was the Oncomine TCR Beta short-read assay. TCRdb re-analysed the PCR reads in MiXCR, keeping a single row per CDR3 protein. The data contain under 15,000 distinct CDR3 sequences, around 50% of them seen just once; the ten biggest clones take up roughly a third. Source material: CD4+ T cells from blood, cultured in vitro. These receptor sequences come from a human donor who had recovered from COVID-19.

The V and J genes are TRBV12-3 or TRBV12-4 and TRBJ2-7, with unresolved D. V lost 3 bases, J lost 5 bases, and 8 bases lay in between. The CDR3 consists of 12 residues. CDR3 sequence (DNA): TGTGCCAGCAGTTTTTGGGGTAACGAGCAGTACTTC. Residues: CASSFWGNEQYF.

J is TRBJ2-3 and V is TRBV6-2 or TRBV6-3; D possibly uses TRBD1 or TRBD2 (6 bases each). The V gene lost 8 bases and the J gene lost 6 bases, with 18 bases spanning the gap. Germline V lookup: CDR1 MNHEY, CDR2 SVGEGT. The CDR3 spans 14 residues. The DNA for the CDR3 is TGTGCCAGCCATGAGGGGGGACCCTCGGATACGCAGTATTTT. Protein: CASHEGGPSDTQYF.

A few counts support this clonotype. The rearrangement joins TRBV27 to TRBJ1-1, with D uncertain. The CDR3 has 15 residues. The germline V gene has CDR1 MNHEY and CDR2 SMNVEV (reference sequence). Trimming cost V 2 bases and J 0 bases, with 10 bases left between them. In DNA, the CDR3 is TGTGCCAGCAGTTTAAGGTGGGATATGAACACTGAAGCTTTCTTT. Protein product: CASSLRWDMNTEAFF.

The gene calls are TRBV9 and TRBJ2-3; D is perhaps TRBD1 or TRBD2 (5 bases each). The CDR3 is made up of 12 amino acids. Between the trimmed V and J ends, which lost 0 bases and 7 bases, there was a span of 6 bases. Germline-derived CDR1 and CDR2 are SGDLS and YYNGEE. The CDR3 bases are TGTGCCAGCAGCGTAGGGGGGAATACGCAGTATTTT. This gives the protein CASSVGGNTQYF. The whole variable domain, remainder taken from reference TRBV9 and TRBJ2-3, is DSGVTQTPKHLITATGQRVTLRCSPRSGDLSVYWYQQSLDQGLQFLIQYYNGEERAKGNILERFSAQQFPDLHSELNLSSLELGDSALYFCASSVGGNTQYFGPGTRLTVL.

This chain connects TRBV6-1 to TRBJ2-2; 9 nucleotides agree with TRBD1. V was pared by 6 bases and J by 6 bases, with 5 bases of the junction left unmatched. Per the germline V gene, CDR1 is MNHNS and CDR2 is SASEGT. This CDR3 is built from 14 residues. Here the CDR3 DNA reads TGTGCCAGCAGGGACAGGGGAGTAGCCGGGGAGCTGTTTTTT. This codes for CASRDRGVAGELFF.

A few counts support this clonotype. This chain uses TRBV2 with TRBJ1-1; 7 bases fit TRBD1. Germline lookup yields CDR1 SNHLY and CDR2 FYNNEI. CDR3 length: 16 amino acids. J lost 3 bases, V lost 4 bases, and 11 bases had no gene match. The CDR3 sequence: CASSVPRDSDDTEAFF. CDR3 nucleotide sequence: TGTGCCAGCAGTGTCCCCCGGGACAGTGATGACACTGAAGCTTTCTTT. Supplemented by reference TRBV2 and TRBJ1-1, the full variable domain reads EPEVTQTPSHQVTQMGQEVILRCVPISNHLYFYWYRQILGQKVEFLVSFYNNEISEKSEIFDDQFSVERPDGSNFTLKIRSTKLEDSAMYFCASSVPRDSDDTEAFFGQGTRLTVV.

A single count supports this clonotype. The V gene is TRBV6-1, the J gene TRBJ1-1; D is uncertain. Germline CDR1 MNHNS, CDR2 SASEGT. This CDR3 has 17 residues. V gave up 0 bases and J gave up 0 bases, with 14 bases separating them. DNA of the CDR3: TGTGCCAGCAGTGAAGCAGGTTGGGGTTCGTTGAACACTGAAGCTTTCTTT. This gives the protein CASSEAGWGSLNTEAFF.

This clonotype occurred a few times. CDR3 amino acids: CASSYGRASGSTDTQYF. The CDR3 bases are TGTGCCAGCAGCTACGGGAGAGCTAGCGGTAGCACAGATACGCAGTATTTT. This chain joins TRBV7-6 and TRBJ2-3, with 7 nucleotides matching TRBD2. Germline loops: CDR1 SGHVS, CDR2 FNYEAQ. After removal of 4 bases from V and 0 bases from J, the junction contained 10 bases not matched to a gene. The CDR3 has 17 residues.

The chain links TRBV6-1 to TRBJ1-2, with 10 positions matching TRBD1. Germline lookup yields CDR1 MNHNS and CDR2 SASEGT. The junction had 5 bases not matched to a gene; V was cut back by 7 bases and J by 3 bases. This CDR3 region has 14 residues. In DNA form, the CDR3 reads TGTGCCAGCACTAGGACAGGGGGACACTATGGCTACACCTTC. Translated: CASTRTGGHYGYTF.

This clonotype was seen more than once but under ten times. The chain couples TRBV6-2 or TRBV6-3 to TRBJ2-5; TRBD2 aligns across 7 bases. The V and J ends lost 5 bases and 2 bases, in that order; junction bases with no gene match: 8. This CDR3 is built from 15 residues. Germline CDR1 and CDR2: MNHEY and SVGEGT. The CDR3 DNA reads as TGTGCCAGCAGTACGGCGGCTAGCGGACAAGAGACCCAGTACTTC. It encodes CASSTAASGQETQYF.

This rearrangement joins TRBV14 to TRBJ1-1, with D unresolved. The CDR3 runs to 14 residues. Trimming pared 2 bases from V and 1 base from J, leaving 8 bases between. The germline gives CDR1 SGHDN, CDR2 FVKESK. The CDR3 coding sequence is TGTGCCAGCAGCCAAATGGAGAGGAACACTGAAGCTTTCTTT. This gives the protein CASSQMERNTEAFF.

Relative to its sample, this clonotype is large. The chain joins TRBV6-2 or TRBV6-3 to TRBJ2-3; 7 positions match TRBD2. CDR1 and CDR2 from the germline V gene are MNHEY and SVGEGT. CDR3 size: 15 residues. Trimming took 8 bases from V and 2 from J; bases not matched to a gene: 10. The CDR3 protein is CASSQKRDLTDTQYF. The CDR3 DNA reads TGTGCCAGCTCACAAAAGCGGGACCTCACAGATACGCAGTATTTT.

This clonotype was seen only a few times. This chain joins TRBV5-1 and TRBJ1-1; 8 bases are shared with TRBD1. This CDR3 is built from 18 residues. Per the germline V gene, CDR1 is SGHRS and CDR2 is YFSETQ. V lost 4 bases to trimming and J lost 3 bases; unmatched junction nucleotides: 17. DNA of the CDR3: TGCGCCAGCAGCCCGCCGTCTTCACAGGGGGGATCTTACACTGAAGCTTTCTTT. Protein product: CASSPPSSQGGSYTEAFF.

The CDR3 nucleotides read TGTGCCAGCAGTTTATCTCGTACAGGGGCGGTTGGGGAGCTGTTTTTT. As protein: CASSLSRTGAVGELFF. This chain uses TRBV27 with TRBJ2-2; 7 bases align to TRBD1. The CDR3 has 16 amino acids. Germline V lookup: CDR1 MNHEY, CDR2 SMNVEV (reference sequence). J gave up 8 bases and V 0 bases, and 9 bases lay outside the gene matches.

V usage is TRBV7-8 and J usage is TRBJ2-7, with 7 bases that match TRBD2. V shed 5 bases and J 3 bases; nucleotides not matched to a gene: 10. Germline CDR1 is SGHVS and CDR2 is FQNEAQ. The CDR3 is 15 residues long. CDR3 loop: CASSEGLDYYYEQYF. CDR3 in DNA: TGTGCCAGCAGCGAAGGACTAGATTATTACTACGAGCAGTACTTC.

This clonotype was seen a few times. The chain employs TRBV10-2 and TRBJ1-2; 10 positions agree with TRBD1. This CDR3 has 15 amino acids. V shed 5 bases and J 4 bases; nucleotides not matched to a gene: 7. CDR1 WSHSY and CDR2 SAAADI come from the germline V gene. The CDR3 sequence: CASSPLTGGSYGYTF. The DNA of the CDR3 is TGCGCCAGCAGTCCACTGACAGGGGGCAGCTATGGCTACACCTTC.

V is TRBV30 and J is TRBJ1-6; the match to TRBD1 covers 7 bases. The length of the CDR3 is 14 residues. The germline CDR1 and CDR2 sequences are GTSNPN and SVGIG (reference sequence). V was clipped by 1 base and J by 8 bases; unmatched bases: 5. DNA for the CDR3: TGTGCCTGGAGTGCCGGGACAGTTTATTCACCCCTCCACTTT. This gives the protein CAWSAGTVYSPLHF.

The sample holds a few counts of this clonotype. V gene TRBV7-9 combines with J gene TRBJ2-3; D perhaps matches TRBD2 (6 bases). With 5 bases removed from V and 0 bases from J, the gap between germline ends came to 12 bases. Germline V gene data show CDR1 as SEHNR and CDR2 as FQNEAQ (reference sequence). This CDR3 has 15 amino acids. This chain's CDR3 is CASSPQGTSTDTQYF. As DNA, the CDR3 is TGTGCCAGCAGCCCCCAAGGGACTAGCACAGATACGCAGTATTTT.

This clonotype was detected only a few times. The gene calls are TRBV30 and TRBJ2-7; D remains ambiguous. Germline V lookup: CDR1 GTSNPN, CDR2 SVGIG (reference sequence). The V end lost 0 bases, the J end lost 0 bases, and 18 bases lay between the germline ends. The CDR3 is made up of 17 amino acids. CDR3 residues: CAWSVQGLETSSYEQYF. CDR3 DNA: TGTGCCTGGAGTGTACAAGGTCTGGAGACATCCTCCTACGAGCAGTACTTC.

The chain employs TRBV10-3 and TRBJ2-1, with 8 positions matching TRBD2. In germline, CDR1 is ENHRY, CDR2 SYGVKD. The length of the CDR3 is 14 residues. With V trimmed by 5 bases and J by 3 bases, 3 bases remained unmatched. The chain's CDR3 is CAISPGGIYNEQFF. The CDR3, as DNA: TGTGCCATCAGTCCGGGGGGGATCTACAATGAGCAGTTCTTC.

This rearrangement joins TRBV11-3 to TRBJ2-5; 7 bases are shared with TRBD1. The CDR3 runs to 16 residues. V lost 4 bases and J lost 2; bases outside the gene matches: 10. Germline V CDR1 and CDR2: SGHNT, YENEEA. CDR3: CASSSRDRFLQETQYF. In nucleotides, the CDR3 is TGTGCCAGCAGCTCACGGGACAGATTTCTACAAGAGACCCAGTACTTC.

This clonotype was seen a handful of times. This sequence joins TRBV19 and TRBJ2-5; TRBD2 matches 7 bases. The length of the CDR3 is 16 residues. The ends lost 0 bases at V and 5 bases at J; junction bases unmatched: 9. The germline gives CDR1 LNHDA, CDR2 SQIVND (reference sequence). The CDR3 loop reads CASSIDGGSLRETQYF. The CDR3 nucleotides read TGTGCCAGTAGTATAGATGGCGGGAGCCTTCGGGAGACCCAGTACTTC.

The CDR3 DNA reads as TGTGCCTGGGGCACTTTGAACTCCTATAATTCACCCCTCCACTTT. Translation: CAWGTLNSYNSPLHF. The chain recombines TRBV30 with TRBJ1-6; D gene ambiguous. Germline CDR1 GTSNPN, CDR2 SVGIG (reference sequence). The V gene lost 5 bases and the J gene lost 0 bases, with 11 bases spanning the gap. This CDR3 comprises 15 residues.